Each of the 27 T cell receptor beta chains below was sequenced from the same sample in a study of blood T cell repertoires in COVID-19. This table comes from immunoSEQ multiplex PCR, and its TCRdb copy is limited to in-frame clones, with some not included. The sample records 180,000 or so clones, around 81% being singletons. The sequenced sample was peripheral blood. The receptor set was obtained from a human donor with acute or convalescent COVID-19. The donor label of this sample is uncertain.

The CDR3 here is CASSRAGSRSYGYTF. The CDR3 DNA reads TGTGCCAGCTCCCGAGCAGGCTCTCGTTCCTATGGCTACACCTTC. This chain uses TRBV7-9 with TRBJ1-2; no definite D call. The CDR3 runs to 15 residues. CDR1 and CDR2 from the germline V gene are SEHNR and FQNEAQ (reference sequence). V was cut by 8 bases and J by 4 bases, with 20 bases left in between.

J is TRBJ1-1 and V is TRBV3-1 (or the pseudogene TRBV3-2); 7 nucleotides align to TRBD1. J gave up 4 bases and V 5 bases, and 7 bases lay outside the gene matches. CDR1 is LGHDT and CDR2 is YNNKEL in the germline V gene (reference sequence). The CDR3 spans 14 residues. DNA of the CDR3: TGTGCCAGCAGCGTGCGGGACAGAGTCACTGAAGCTTTCTTT. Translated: CASSVRDRVTEAFF.

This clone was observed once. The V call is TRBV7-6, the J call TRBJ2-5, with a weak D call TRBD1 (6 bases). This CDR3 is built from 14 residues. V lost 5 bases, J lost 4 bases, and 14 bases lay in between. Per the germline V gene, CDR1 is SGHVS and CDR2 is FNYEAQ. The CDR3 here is CASSPNRAGETQYF. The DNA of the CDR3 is TGTGCCAGCAGCCCCAACAGGGCCGGAGAGACCCAGTACTTC.

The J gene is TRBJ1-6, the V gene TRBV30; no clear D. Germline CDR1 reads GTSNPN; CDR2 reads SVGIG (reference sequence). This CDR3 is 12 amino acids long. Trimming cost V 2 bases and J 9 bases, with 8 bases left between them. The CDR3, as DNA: TGTGCCTGGAGTTTAGGCGGTTCACCCCTCCACTTT. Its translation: CAWSLGGSPLHF.

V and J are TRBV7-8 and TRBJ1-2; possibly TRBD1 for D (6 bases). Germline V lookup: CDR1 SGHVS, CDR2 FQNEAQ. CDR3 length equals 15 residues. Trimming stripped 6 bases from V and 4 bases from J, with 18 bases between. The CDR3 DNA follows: TGTGCCAGCAGTCCCCTGGGGGGGGGCGTCTATGGCTACACCTTC. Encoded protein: CASSPLGGGVYGYTF.

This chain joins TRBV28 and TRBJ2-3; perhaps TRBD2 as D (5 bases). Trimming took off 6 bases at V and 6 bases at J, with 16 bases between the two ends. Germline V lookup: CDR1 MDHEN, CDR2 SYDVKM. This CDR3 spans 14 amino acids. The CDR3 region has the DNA TGTGCCAGCAGCCTCCCGGGATTACAGGATACGCAGTATTTT. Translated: CASSLPGLQDTQYF.

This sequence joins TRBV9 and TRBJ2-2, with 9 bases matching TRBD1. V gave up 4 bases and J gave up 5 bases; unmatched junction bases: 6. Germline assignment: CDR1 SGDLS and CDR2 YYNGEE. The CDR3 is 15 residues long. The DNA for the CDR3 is TGTGCCAGCAGCACGGGACAGGGAGGTACCGGGGAGCTGTTTTTT. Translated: CASSTGQGGTGELFF. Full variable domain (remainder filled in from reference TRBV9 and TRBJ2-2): DSGVTQTPKHLITATGQRVTLRCSPRSGDLSVYWYQQSLDQGLQFLIQYYNGEERAKGNILERFSAQQFPDLHSELNLSSLELGDSALYFCASSTGQGGTGELFFGEGSRLTVL.

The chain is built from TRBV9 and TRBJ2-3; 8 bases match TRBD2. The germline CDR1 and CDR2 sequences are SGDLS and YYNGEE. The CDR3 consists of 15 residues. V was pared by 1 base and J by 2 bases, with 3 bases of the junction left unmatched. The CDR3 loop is CASSVRAGATDTQYF. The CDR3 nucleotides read TGTGCCAGCAGCGTACGAGCGGGGGCCACAGATACGCAGTATTTT.

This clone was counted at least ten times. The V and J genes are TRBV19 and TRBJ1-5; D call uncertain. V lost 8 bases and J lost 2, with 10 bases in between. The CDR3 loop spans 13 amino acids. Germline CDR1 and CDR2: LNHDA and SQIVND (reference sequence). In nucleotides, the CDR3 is TGTGCCAGTCATCAGAGGGGCAATCAGCCCCAGCATTTT. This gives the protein CASHQRGNQPQHF.

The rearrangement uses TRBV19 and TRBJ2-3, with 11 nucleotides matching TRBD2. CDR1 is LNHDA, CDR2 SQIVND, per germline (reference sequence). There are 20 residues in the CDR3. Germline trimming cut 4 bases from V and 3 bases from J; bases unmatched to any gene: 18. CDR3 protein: CASSSAGGDSLAGGTDTQYF. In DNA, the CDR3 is TGTGCCAGTAGTAGCGCCGGCGGGGATTCGCTAGCGGGAGGTACAGATACGCAGTATTTT.

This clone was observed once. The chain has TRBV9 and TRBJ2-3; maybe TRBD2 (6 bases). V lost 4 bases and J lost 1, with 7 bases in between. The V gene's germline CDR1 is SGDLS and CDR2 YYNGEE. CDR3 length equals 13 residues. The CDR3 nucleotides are TGTGCCAGCAGCCCGGGGGGCACAGATACGCAGTATTTT. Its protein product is CASSPGGTDTQYF.

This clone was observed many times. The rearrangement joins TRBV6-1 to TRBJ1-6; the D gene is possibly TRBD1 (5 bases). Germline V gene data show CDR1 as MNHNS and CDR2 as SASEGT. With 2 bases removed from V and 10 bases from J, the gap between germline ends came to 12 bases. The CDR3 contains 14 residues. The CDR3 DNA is TGTGCCAGCAGTGAATCGCAGGGCAGCTCACCCCTCCACTTT. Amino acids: CASSESQGSSPLHF.

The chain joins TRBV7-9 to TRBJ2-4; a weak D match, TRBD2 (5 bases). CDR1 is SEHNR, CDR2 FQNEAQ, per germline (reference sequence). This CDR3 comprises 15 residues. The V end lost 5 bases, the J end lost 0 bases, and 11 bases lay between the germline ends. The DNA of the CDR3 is TGTGCCAGCAGCCCAAGCGGACTAGCCAAAAACATTCAGTACTTC. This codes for CASSPSGLAKNIQYF. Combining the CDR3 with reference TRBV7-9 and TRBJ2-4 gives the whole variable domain DTGVSQNPRHKITKRGQNVTFRCDPISEHNRLYWYRQTLGQGPEFLTYFQNEAQLEKSRLLSDRFSAERPKGSFSTLEIQRTEQGDSAMYLCASSPSGLAKNIQYFGAGTRLSVL.

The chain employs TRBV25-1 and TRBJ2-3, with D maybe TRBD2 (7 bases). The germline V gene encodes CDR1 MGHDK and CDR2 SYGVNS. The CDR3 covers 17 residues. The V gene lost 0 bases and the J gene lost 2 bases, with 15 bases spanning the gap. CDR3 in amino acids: CASSEYRRGAPTDTQYF. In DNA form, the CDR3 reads TGTGCCAGCAGTGAATATAGACGGGGGGCCCCCACAGATACGCAGTATTTT.

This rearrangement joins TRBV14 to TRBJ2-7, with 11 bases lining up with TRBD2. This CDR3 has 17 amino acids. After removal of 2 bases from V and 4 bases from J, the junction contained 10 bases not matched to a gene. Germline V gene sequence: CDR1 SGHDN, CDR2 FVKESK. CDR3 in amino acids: CASSQYRRASGRYEQYF. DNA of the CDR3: TGTGCCAGCAGCCAATATCGGCGGGCTAGCGGGAGGTACGAGCAGTACTTC.

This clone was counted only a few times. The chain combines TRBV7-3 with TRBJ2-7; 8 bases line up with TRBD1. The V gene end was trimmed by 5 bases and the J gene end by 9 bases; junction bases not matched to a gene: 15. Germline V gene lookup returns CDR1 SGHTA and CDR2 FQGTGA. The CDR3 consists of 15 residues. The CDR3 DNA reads TGTGCCAGCAGCCCCTCCCCGGGACAGGAGTTCGGGCAGTACTTC. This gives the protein CASSPSPGQEFGQYF. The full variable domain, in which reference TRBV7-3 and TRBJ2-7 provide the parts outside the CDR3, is GAGVSQTPSNKVTEKGKYVELRCDPISGHTALYWYRQSLGQGPEFLIYFQGTGAADDSGLPNDRFFAVRPEGSVSTLKIQRTERGDSAVYLCASSPSPGQEFGQYFGPGTRLTVT.

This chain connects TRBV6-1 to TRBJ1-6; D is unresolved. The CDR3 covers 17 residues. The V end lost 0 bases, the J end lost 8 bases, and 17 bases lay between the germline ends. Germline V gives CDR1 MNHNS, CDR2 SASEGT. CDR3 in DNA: TGTGCCAGCAGTGAAGCGCGGCTGAGGGCGGTCGATTCACCCCTCCACTTT. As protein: CASSEARLRAVDSPLHF.

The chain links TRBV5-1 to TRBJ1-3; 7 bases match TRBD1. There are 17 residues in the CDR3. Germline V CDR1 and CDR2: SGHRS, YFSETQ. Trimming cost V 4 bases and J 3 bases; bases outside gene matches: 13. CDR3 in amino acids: CASSQTKGASGGNTIYF. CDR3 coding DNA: TGCGCCAGCAGCCAAACGAAGGGGGCTTCGGGTGGAAACACCATATATTTT. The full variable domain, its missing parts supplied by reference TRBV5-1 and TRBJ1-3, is KAGVTQTPRYLIKTRGQQVTLSCSPISGHRSVSWYQQTPGQGLQFLFEYFSETQRNKGNFPGRFSGRQFSNSRSEMNVSTLELGDSALYLCASSQTKGASGGNTIYFGEGSWLTVV.

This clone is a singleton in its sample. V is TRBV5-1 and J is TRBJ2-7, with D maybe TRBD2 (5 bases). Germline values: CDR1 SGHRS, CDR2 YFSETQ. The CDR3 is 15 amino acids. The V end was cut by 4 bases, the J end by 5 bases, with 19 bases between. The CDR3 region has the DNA TGCGCCAGCAGCCTCCAAAGCGGCAGTTTGGACGAGCAGTACTTC. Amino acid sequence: CASSLQSGSLDEQYF.

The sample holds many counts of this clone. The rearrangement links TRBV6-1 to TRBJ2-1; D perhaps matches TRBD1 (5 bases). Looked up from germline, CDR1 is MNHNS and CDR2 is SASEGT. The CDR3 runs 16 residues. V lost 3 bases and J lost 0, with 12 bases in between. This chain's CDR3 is CASSEGGASSYNEQFF. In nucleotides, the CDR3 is TGTGCCAGCAGTGAGGGTGGGGCCAGCTCCTACAATGAGCAGTTCTTC.

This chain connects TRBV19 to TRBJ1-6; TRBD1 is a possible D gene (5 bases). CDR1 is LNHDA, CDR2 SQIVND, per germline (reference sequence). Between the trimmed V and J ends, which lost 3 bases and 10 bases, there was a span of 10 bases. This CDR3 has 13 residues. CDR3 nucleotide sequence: TGTGCCAGTAGTATTCAGGGTGACTCACCCCTCCACTTT. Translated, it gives CASSIQGDSPLHF.

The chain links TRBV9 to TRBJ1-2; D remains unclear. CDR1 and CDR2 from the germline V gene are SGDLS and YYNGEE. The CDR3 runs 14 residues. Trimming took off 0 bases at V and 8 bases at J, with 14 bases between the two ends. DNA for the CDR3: TGTGCCAGCAGCGTAGCTCTGGGGAGTGAAGGCTACACCTTC. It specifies CASSVALGSEGYTF.

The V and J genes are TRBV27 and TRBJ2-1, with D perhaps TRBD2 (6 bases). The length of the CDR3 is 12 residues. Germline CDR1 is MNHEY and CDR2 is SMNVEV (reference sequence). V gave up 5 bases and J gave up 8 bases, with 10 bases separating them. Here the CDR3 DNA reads TGTGCCAGCAGTGAAGCGGGCGATGAGCAGTTCTTC. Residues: CASSEAGDEQFF.

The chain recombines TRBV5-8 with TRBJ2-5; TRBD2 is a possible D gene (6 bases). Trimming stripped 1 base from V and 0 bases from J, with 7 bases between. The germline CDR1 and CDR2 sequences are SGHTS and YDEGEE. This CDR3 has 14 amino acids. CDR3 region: CASSLWGDQETQYF. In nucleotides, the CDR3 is TGTGCCAGCAGCTTGTGGGGGGACCAAGAGACCCAGTACTTC.

CDR3 coding DNA: TGCGCCAGCAGCTTGGTTGGCGGTGGGGCCAACTATGGCTACACCTTC. This encodes CASSLVGGGANYGYTF. This chain connects TRBV5-1 to TRBJ1-2; maybe TRBD1 (5 bases). The CDR3 has 16 residues. Germline V lookup: CDR1 SGHRS, CDR2 YFSETQ. V was clipped by 0 bases and J by 2 bases, with 14 bases between them. The full variable domain, rest sourced from reference TRBV5-1 and TRBJ1-2, is KAGVTQTPRYLIKTRGQQVTLSCSPISGHRSVSWYQQTPGQGLQFLFEYFSETQRNKGNFPGRFSGRQFSNSRSEMNVSTLELGDSALYLCASSLVGGGANYGYTFGSGTRLTVV.

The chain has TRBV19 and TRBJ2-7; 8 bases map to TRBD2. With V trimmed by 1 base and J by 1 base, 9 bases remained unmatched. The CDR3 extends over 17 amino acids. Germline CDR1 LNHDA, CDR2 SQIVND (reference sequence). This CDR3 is CASSIVRGGSRSYEQYF. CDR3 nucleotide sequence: TGTGCCAGTAGTATAGTTCGGGGGGGGAGTAGATCCTACGAGCAGTACTTC.

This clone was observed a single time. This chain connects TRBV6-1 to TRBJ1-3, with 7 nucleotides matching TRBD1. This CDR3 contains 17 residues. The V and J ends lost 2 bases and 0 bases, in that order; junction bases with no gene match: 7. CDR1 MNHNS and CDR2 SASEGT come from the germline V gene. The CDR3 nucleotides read TGTGCCAGCAGTGAAAGGGGGCGCGGTTACTCTGGAAACACCATATATTTT. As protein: CASSERGRGYSGNTIYF.